A selection of T cell receptor beta chains follows, all from one sample in a study of brain T cells in children with intractable seizures. Measured with immunoSEQ multiplex PCR; TCRdb has only the in-frame clones, and not every one. The repertoire has about 76,000 clones, about 93% of them found once; the top ten carry approximately 1.4%. Material: peripheral blood, obtained at surgery. All receptors come from a boy younger than two with tuberous sclerosis and intractable seizures. Both conserved end residues are part of each CDR3. Each record gives: clone size, D gene, V gene, J gene, CDR3 protein, CDR3 DNA. A D gene is named only where the DNA matches it firmly. Clone size is not always given. Where it is, it says once, few, many or a class for expanded clones.

clone_size: NA; d_call: NA; v_call: TRBV9; j_call: TRBJ1-1; cdr3_aa: CASSVEGSHTEAFF; cdr3_nt: TGTGCCAGCAGCGTAGAGGGCAGCCACACTGAAGCTTTCTTT
clone_size: NA; d_call: NA; v_call: TRBV7-3; j_call: TRBJ1-1; cdr3_aa: CASSSLGGSEAFF; cdr3_nt: TGTGCCAGCAGCTCCCTAGGGGGGTCCGAAGCTTTCTTT
clone_size: NA; d_call: TRBD1; v_call: TRBV19; j_call: TRBJ2-3; cdr3_aa: CASSIRWGTDDTDTQYF; cdr3_nt: TGTGCCAGTAGTATAAGATGGGGGACAGACGACACAGATACGCAGTATTTT
clone_size: NA; d_call: NA; v_call: TRBV6-5; j_call: TRBJ1-1; cdr3_aa: CASKIGQTMNTEAFF; cdr3_nt: TGTGCCAGCAAAATCGGACAGACCATGAACACTGAAGCTTTCTTT
clone_size: NA; d_call: NA; v_call: TRBV29-1; j_call: TRBJ1-1; cdr3_aa: CSVSSGRTGGTEAFF; cdr3_nt: TGCAGCGTTTCTAGTGGCAGGACGGGGGGCACTGAAGCTTTCTTT
clone_size: NA; d_call: NA; v_call: TRBV7-3; j_call: TRBJ1-1; cdr3_aa: CASSPKRNTEAFF; cdr3_nt: TGTGCCAGCAGCCCGAAGCGGAACACTGAAGCTTTCTTT
clone_size: once; d_call: TRBD1; v_call: TRBV6-6; j_call: TRBJ1-4; cdr3_aa: CASGQGSNEKLFF; cdr3_nt: TGTGCCAGCGGACAGGGCTCTAATGAAAAACTGTTTTTT
clone_size: few; d_call: TRBD2; v_call: TRBV11-2; j_call: TRBJ2-3; cdr3_aa: CASSFSGLAGGRDTQYF; cdr3_nt: TGTGCCAGCAGCTTTTCCGGACTAGCGGGGGGGCGGGATACGCAGTATTTT
clone_size: NA; d_call: TRBD2; v_call: TRBV7-6; j_call: TRBJ2-3; cdr3_aa: CASSPRTSGSDTQYF; cdr3_nt: TGTGCCAGCAGCCCGCGGACTAGCGGGTCAGATACGCAGTATTTT
clone_size: once; d_call: NA; v_call: TRBV3-1/TRBV3-2; j_call: TRBJ1-5; cdr3_aa: CASSQENQPQHF; cdr3_nt: TGTGCCAGCAGCCAAGAGAATCAGCCCCAGCATTTT
clone_size: NA; d_call: TRBD1; v_call: TRBV2; j_call: TRBJ2-7; cdr3_aa: CASSEGDSGPYEQYF; cdr3_nt: TGTGCCAGCAGTGAAGGGGACAGTGGCCCCTACGAGCAGTACTTC
clone_size: NA; d_call: TRBD2; v_call: TRBV7-3; j_call: TRBJ2-1; cdr3_aa: CASSPGLVGGNEQFF; cdr3_nt: TGTGCCAGCAGCCCGGGACTAGTTGGGGGCAATGAGCAGTTCTTC
clone_size: NA; d_call: NA; v_call: TRBV27; j_call: TRBJ1-2; cdr3_aa: CASSFSPRYGYTF; cdr3_nt: TGTGCCAGCAGTTTCTCACCCCGATATGGCTACACCTTC
clone_size: NA; d_call: NA; v_call: TRBV23-1; j_call: TRBJ2-3; cdr3_aa: CAIPMRGPDTQYF; cdr3_nt: TGCGCCATCCCGATGAGGGGCCCAGATACGCAGTATTTT
clone_size: NA; d_call: TRBD2; v_call: TRBV3-1/TRBV3-2; j_call: TRBJ2-7; cdr3_aa: CASSRGSGVYEQYF; cdr3_nt: TGTGCCAGCAGCCGGGGTAGCGGGGTCTACGAGCAGTACTTC
clone_size: NA; d_call: NA; v_call: TRBV13; j_call: TRBJ1-6; cdr3_aa: CASSRQNDNSPLHF; cdr3_nt: TGTGCCAGCAGCAGACAAAATGACAATTCACCCCTCCACTTT
clone_size: NA; d_call: TRBD1; v_call: TRBV27; j_call: TRBJ1-6; cdr3_aa: CASSRSPGQGYSPLHF; cdr3_nt: TGTGCCAGCAGTCGTTCCCCGGGACAGGGATATTCACCCCTCCACTTT
clone_size: NA; d_call: TRBD1; v_call: TRBV27; j_call: TRBJ2-1; cdr3_aa: CASSLETGTGYNEQFF; cdr3_nt: TGTGCCAGCAGCTTAGAGACCGGGACAGGATACAATGAGCAGTTCTTC